The following is a T cell receptor beta chain sequence with its context. These data originate in a study of blood T cell repertoires in COVID-19. Study background: T cells, B-cell-depleted T cells, or PBMCs provided the cDNA or gDNA that served as material.

The CDR3 is 11 amino acids. Trimming took 5 bases from V and 6 from J, leaving 7 bases between them. CDR1 is SEHNR, CDR2 FQNEAQ, per germline (reference sequence). Authors' processing steps: By means of reference gene primer amplification, nucleated cell counts were estimated. Method: immunoSEQ multiplex PCR; TCRdb's copy keeps in-frame clones and lacks some. V and J calls and clone size follow that table, whereas D and trimming were derived from the DNA. The table includes under 300,000 clones, roughly four fifths detected once. This chain uses TRBV7-9 with TRBJ1-1; no clear D. The receptor comes from a man between 25 and 39 years old who had recovered from COVID-19. Material for sequencing was peripheral blood. Here the CDR3 reads CASSRTAEAFF. The CDR3 DNA follows: TGTGCCAGCAGCCGAACTGCTGAAGCTTTCTTT.